A selection of T cell receptor beta chains follows, all from one sample in a study of blood T cell repertoires in COVID-19. Libraries were prepared by immunoSEQ multiplex PCR; TCRdb keeps only in-frame clonotypes and omits some of them. The sample carries approximately 280,000 clones, around 85% recorded once. Sequenced material: peripheral blood. Every receptor here comes from a man aged 50-60 years with active or convalescent COVID-19. Each CDR3 is given with its conserved first and last residue.

v_gene	j_gene	CDR3aa
TRBV24-1	TRBJ2-5	CATSDLDRFSQETQYF
TRBV28	TRBJ1-5	CATKTGGDNQPQHF
TRBV5-5	TRBJ1-3	CASSLQGGWNGNTIYF
TRBV27	TRBJ2-7	CASSLEAGVEEQYF
TRBV28	TRBJ2-5	CASSPHRTGRGETQYF
TRBV27	TRBJ1-6	CASSLEGSSYNSPLHF
TRBV7-9	TRBJ1-1	CASSLQGGTEAFF
TRBV7-6	TRBJ1-2	CASSLGSYEGYTF
TRBV6-2/TRBV6-3	TRBJ1-6	CASSPHGQGYSPLHF
TRBV19	TRBJ1-2	CASSSAFRGYGYTF
TRBV27	TRBJ2-7	CASSPGTSATREQYF
TRBV30	TRBJ2-1	CAWSVRGRAYNEQFF
TRBV9	TRBJ2-7	CASSVGKGVGYEQYF
TRBV3-1/TRBV3-2	TRBJ1-5	CASSQVAGYQPQHF
TRBV28	TRBJ2-5	CASGEAGGDGETQYF
TRBV3-1/TRBV3-2	TRBJ2-7	CASSPSGGSYEQYF
TRBV5-1	TRBJ1-5	CASSLGAGVEPQHF
TRBV28	TRBJ2-7	CASSSGTSEQYF
TRBV27	TRBJ2-1	CASSLKAIHEQFF
TRBV28	TRBJ1-1	CASSFLGGTEAFF
TRBV10-3	TRBJ2-1	CAINRGGLAGNNLDEQFF
TRBV5-4	TRBJ2-2	CASSILAGVDTGELFF
TRBV4-2	TRBJ1-1	CASSQGQGNDAEAFF
TRBV4-2	TRBJ2-3	CASSQEGGRVGDTQYF
TRBV5-1	TRBJ2-3	CASSLGLAGLGLTDTQYF
TRBV4-2	TRBJ2-6	CASSLGDSSGANVLTF
TRBV7-9	TRBJ2-1	CASSAARSRSYNEQFF
TRBV7-2	TRBJ1-1	CASSLRGLSTEAFF
TRBV11-2	TRBJ2-1	CASSRQGASEQFF
TRBV9	TRBJ2-2	CASSPWTSGNTGELFF
TRBV2	TRBJ1-2	CASSEEWGDTYGYTF
TRBV5-1	TRBJ1-4	CASSFAGLNEKLFF
TRBV2	TRBJ1-2	CASSEALAGFDGYTF
TRBV6-5	TRBJ2-5	CASSYSGTAETQYF
TRBV5-4	TRBJ2-1	CASSQSGRFFNEQFF
TRBV5-6	TRBJ2-7	CASSSDGTGSYEQYF
TRBV11-2	TRBJ1-6	CASSLAVGEPHF
TRBV9	TRBJ2-1	CASSVGPGRGNNEQFF
TRBV2	TRBJ2-2	CASSEGLAVRTGELFF
TRBV15	TRBJ2-3	CATSKGGDTQYF
TRBV10-1	TRBJ1-4	CASRDRDRGWSNEKLFF
TRBV19	TRBJ1-2	CASSIVQGNGYTF
TRBV12-3/TRBV12-4	TRBJ1-1	CASSIARGTEAFF
TRBV29-1	TRBJ1-3	CSVAWASGNTIYF
TRBV7-8	TRBJ2-2	CASSPRSGQGFYGELFF
TRBV7-9	TRBJ2-5	CASSPGLAALETQYF
TRBV7-3	TRBJ2-5	CASSGAGQETQYF
TRBV2	TRBJ2-2	CASSGRQGATGELFF
TRBV10-2	TRBJ2-1	CASSTGADNEQFF
TRBV5-6	TRBJ1-4	CASSPGQESNEKLFF
TRBV3-1/TRBV3-2	TRBJ2-7	CASSQVLFSGRERVDEQYF
TRBV7-2	TRBJ1-3	CASSLGDRAGNTIYF
TRBV4-1	TRBJ2-3	CASSQGQTGLSDTQYF
TRBV28	TRBJ2-1	CASIGGGNEQFF
TRBV7-9	TRBJ2-7	CASSPGGGVYEQYF
TRBV4-1	TRBJ2-1	CASSQGRGYYNEQFF
TRBV7-8	TRBJ2-7	CASSLGEQWTGAYEQYF
TRBV21-1	TRBJ1-2	CASSSNRGNTF
TRBV13	TRBJ1-2	CASSFLTRTGGDGYTF
TRBV5-1	TRBJ1-4	CASNMGGYNEKLFF